A selection of T cell receptor beta chains follows, all from one sample in a study of CD8+ T cells in alopecia areata. TCRdb's copy holds only in-frame clones and misses some; the assay was immunoSEQ multiplex PCR. The table includes about 190,000 clones, 60% detected once. Material: CD4+ T cells sorted from blood, obtained at week 24, from a patient treated with tofacitinib. The receptor set was obtained from a human donor with alopecia areata. The CDR3 runs from the conserved cysteine through the conserved F or W. The D gene is left open where the match is weak. Clone size is given for some rows only: seen once, a few or many times, or a class if the clone is expanded.

-	TRBV6-6	TRBJ2-7	-	CASSSQTDSEQYF	TGTGCCAGCAGTTCCCAAACTGACAGTGAGCAGTACTTC
-	TRBV7-2	TRBJ1-5	TRBD1	CASSLQGWGNQPQHF	TGTGCCAGCAGCCTACAGGGGTGGGGCAATCAGCCCCAGCATTTT
-	TRBV6-1	TRBJ2-3	-	CASVKGGGITDTQYF	TGTGCCAGCGTCAAAGGGGGGGGTATCACAGATACGCAGTATTTT
-	TRBV9	TRBJ1-5	-	CASSVDQPQHF	TGTGCCAGCAGCGTAGACCAGCCCCAGCATTTT
-	TRBV30	TRBJ2-5	TRBD2	CAWSLAGRLKETQYF	TGTGCCTGGAGTTTAGCGGGGCGGTTGAAAGAGACCCAGTACTTC
-	TRBV14	TRBJ1-2	-	CASSQWDYGYTF	TGTGCCAGCAGCCAATGGGACTATGGCTACACCTTC
-	TRBV5-1	TRBJ2-3	TRBD1	CASSLGQGVTDTQYF	TGCGCCAGCAGCTTGGGACAGGGGGTCACAGATACGCAGTATTTT
-	TRBV5-4	TRBJ2-3	-	CASSSTDTQYF	TGTGCCAGCAGCAGCACAGATACGCAGTATTTT
few	TRBV29-1	TRBJ1-6	-	CSVRRGPTLHF	TGCAGCGTTAGAAGGGGCCCCACCCTCCACTTT
-	TRBV11-2	TRBJ2-3	-	CASSLGDTQYF	TGTGCCAGCAGCTTAGGAGATACGCAGTATTTT
few	TRBV6-5	TRBJ2-2	-	CASSGQLNTGELFF	TGTGCCAGCAGTGGACAGCTGAACACCGGGGAGCTGTTTTTT
-	TRBV11-2	TRBJ2-3	-	CASSPGSPSTDTQYF	TGTGCCAGCAGCCCCGGGAGCCCTAGCACAGATACGCAGTATTTT
-	TRBV7-8	TRBJ1-2	-	CASSLGGWGSVDGYTF	TGTGCCAGCAGCTTAGGGGGATGGGGAAGTGTCGATGGCTACACCTTC
-	TRBV30	TRBJ1-5	-	CAWSRDVGNQPQHF	TGTGCCTGGAGCCGGGACGTTGGGAATCAGCCCCAGCATTTT
-	TRBV10-2	TRBJ1-2	-	CASSGQTHGYTF	TGCGCCAGCAGTGGTCAAACACATGGCTACACCTTC
-	TRBV7-8	TRBJ2-1	TRBD1	CASSPQDRGLRQEQFF	TGTGCCAGCAGCCCGCAAGACAGGGGGCTCCGCCAAGAGCAGTTCTTC
-	TRBV7-2	TRBJ2-1	-	CASSYSSFVFF	TGTGCCAGCAGCTATAGTTCCTTTGTGTTCTTC
-	TRBV7-6	TRBJ1-1	-	CASSPRPNTEAFF	TGTGCCAGCAGCCCGAGGCCTAACACTGAAGCTTTCTTT
-	TRBV4-3	TRBJ1-6	-	CASSQDWYNSPLHF	TGCGCCAGCAGCCAAGATTGGTATAATTCACCCCTCCACTTT
few	TRBV30	TRBJ2-7	-	CAWSVTRVEAHEQYF	TGTGCCTGGAGTGTTACCAGGGTAGAGGCGCACGAGCAGTACTTC
many	TRBV19	TRBJ1-1	TRBD1	CASSRSGQGLLNTEAFF	TGTGCCAGCTCTCGGTCGGGACAGGGCCTACTGAACACTGAAGCTTTCTTT
-	TRBV29-1	TRBJ1-2	-	CSVLSRTNYGYTF	TGCAGCGTTTTAAGTCGTACCAACTATGGCTACACCTTC
-	TRBV2	TRBJ2-5	-	CASSGVGETQYF	TGTGCCAGCAGTGGGGTGGGAGAGACCCAGTACTTC
-	TRBV5-1	TRBJ1-6	TRBD1	CASSSGLGQGGNSPLHF	TGCGCCAGCAGTTCCGGCTTGGGACAGGGTGGAAATTCACCCCTCCACTTT
few	TRBV2	TRBJ2-6	TRBD1	CASIQGAGANVLTF	TGTGCCAGCATCCAGGGGGCTGGGGCCAACGTCCTGACTTTC
few	TRBV6-1	TRBJ1-1	-	CASRSPSSVEAFF	TGTGCCAGCAGAAGTCCGTCCTCCGTCGAAGCTTTCTTT
-	TRBV29-1	TRBJ2-6	-	CSVVFLRAGGANVLTF	TGCAGCGTTGTCTTCCTCAGGGCTGGAGGGGCCAACGTCCTGACTTTC